What follows are 14 T cell receptor beta chains derived from one specimen sequenced in a study of blood T cell repertoires in COVID-19. The protocol was immunoSEQ multiplex PCR, while the TCRdb copy is restricted to in-frame clones and leaves out a portion. The sample has about 74,000 clones, roughly 84% seen once. Specimen: peripheral blood. These receptors were collected from an elderly woman with active or convalescent COVID-19.

The rearrangement links TRBV30 to TRBJ1-2; D remains unclear. The CDR3 runs 11 residues. Germline V lookup: CDR1 GTSNPN, CDR2 SVGIG (reference sequence). Trimming took off 3 bases at V and 8 bases at J, with 10 bases between the two ends. CDR3 residues: CAWRAISGYTF. The DNA for the CDR3 is TGTGCCTGGAGGGCTATTAGCGGCTACACCTTC.

This chain links TRBV10-2 with TRBJ2-1; D might be TRBD2 (5 bases). Trimming shortened V by 4 bases and J by 10 bases, and 20 bases separated the two germline ends. CDR3 size: 15 residues. Germline V gene data show CDR1 as WSHSY and CDR2 as SAAADI. The CDR3 bases are TGCGCCAGCAGTGGGCTAAGTATCGGGGAAAGAGAGCAGTTCTTC. It yields the protein CASSGLSIGEREQFF.

V gene TRBV2 combines with J gene TRBJ2-2; 9 nucleotides align to TRBD1. Germline trimming cut 2 bases from V and 6 bases from J; bases unmatched to any gene: 7. The CDR3 runs 16 residues. CDR1 SNHLY and CDR2 FYNNEI come from the germline V gene. CDR3 protein: CASSERRTGVAGELFF. The CDR3 DNA reads as TGTGCCAGCAGTGAACGACGGACAGGGGTGGCCGGGGAGCTGTTTTTT.

The genes are TRBV19 and TRBJ1-1, with TRBD1 matching 8 bases. Germline V gene sequence: CDR1 LNHDA, CDR2 SQIVND (reference sequence). Unmatched junction bases numbered 11, after V lost 5 bases and J lost 9 bases. The CDR3 is 14 amino acids. CDR3 protein: CASSSSARGLKAFF. The CDR3 bases are TGTGCCAGTAGTTCCTCGGCCAGGGGGCTAAAAGCTTTCTTT.

The chain carries TRBV2 and TRBJ1-2; D is uncertain. Germline V gene sequence: CDR1 SNHLY, CDR2 FYNNEI. V was pared by 8 bases and J by 4 bases, with 14 bases between. The CDR3 extends over 13 amino acids. This chain's CDR3 is CASSHKSSYGYTF. For the CDR3, the DNA is TGTGCCAGCTCACACAAGTCTTCCTATGGCTACACCTTC.

The V and J genes are TRBV3-1 (or the pseudogene TRBV3-2) and TRBJ2-7, with D possibly matching TRBD1 (6 bases). The germline V and J ends were trimmed by 1 base and 7 bases, with 11 bases remaining between them. The CDR3 runs to 13 residues. CDR1 and CDR2 from the germline V gene are LGHDT and YNNKEL (reference sequence). This CDR3 reads CASSQGGRVEQYF. In DNA form, the CDR3 reads TGTGCCAGCAGCCAAGGGGGGCGGGTTGAGCAGTACTTC.

This clone appeared a single time. The V call is TRBV28, the J call TRBJ2-7; a weak D match, TRBD1 (5 bases). CDR3 length: 13 residues. With 5 bases removed from V and 3 bases from J, the gap between germline ends came to 11 bases. Germline values: CDR1 MDHEN, CDR2 SYDVKM. Here the CDR3 reads CASSGDRYYEQYF. The CDR3 bases are TGTGCCAGCAGTGGTGACAGATACTACGAGCAGTACTTC.

The CDR3, as DNA: TGCAGCGTAGGCGCAGGCCAACAGAACACTGAAGCTTTCTTT. Translating it yields CSVGAGQQNTEAFF. This sequence joins TRBV29-1 and TRBJ1-1; D gene ambiguous. This CDR3 spans 14 amino acids. Trimming took 6 bases from V and 1 from J, leaving 15 bases between them. CDR1 and CDR2 (germline): SQVTM, ANQGSEA. Using reference TRBV29-1 and TRBJ1-1 for the parts outside the CDR3, the full variable domain is SAVISQKPSRDICQRGTSLTIQCQVDSQVTMMFWYRQQPGQSLTLIATANQGSEATYESGFVIDKFPISRPNLTFSTLTVSNMSPEDSSIYLCSVGAGQQNTEAFFGQGTRLTVV.

V and J are TRBV6-6 and TRBJ1-5; tentative D call: TRBD1 (5 bases). V was pared by 2 bases and J by 7 bases, with 9 bases between. The CDR3 totals 13 residues. Germline values: CDR1 MNHNY, CDR2 SVGAGI (reference sequence). CDR3 loop: CASSYNTGQPQHF. In DNA, the CDR3 is TGTGCCAGCAGTTACAACACAGGCCAGCCCCAGCATTTT.

This chain uses TRBV5-1 with TRBJ2-7, with no clear D. Germline V gene data show CDR1 as SGHRS and CDR2 as YFSETQ. Trimming took 0 bases from V and 5 from J, leaving 9 bases between them. There are 13 residues in the CDR3. The DNA of the CDR3 is TGCGCCAGCAGCTTGGGAGGAGAGGACGAGCAGTACTTC. Amino acids: CASSLGGEDEQYF.

The chain carries TRBV4-3 and TRBJ1-1, with D possibly being TRBD1 (5 bases). V lost 0 bases, J lost 4 bases, and 12 bases lay in between. Germline V gene lookup returns CDR1 LGHNA and CDR2 YSLEER. This CDR3 contains 15 residues. CDR3 residues: CASSQDQGVSTEAFF. DNA for the CDR3: TGCGCCAGCAGCCAAGATCAGGGTGTAAGCACTGAAGCTTTCTTT.

V gene TRBV5-1 combines with J gene TRBJ1-2, with D maybe TRBD1 (5 bases). Per germline, CDR1 SGHRS and CDR2 YFSETQ. V was shortened by 4 bases and J by 4 bases, with 20 bases between the two germline ends. The length of the CDR3 is 16 residues. The CDR3 sequence is CASSREGAMTVYGYTF. For the CDR3, the DNA is TGCGCCAGCAGCCGGGAGGGAGCAATGACAGTCTATGGCTACACCTTC.

The V call is TRBV7-2, the J call TRBJ2-7; no firm D call. Per germline, CDR1 SGHTA and CDR2 FQGNSA. The V and J ends lost 2 bases and 0 bases respectively, with 14 bases between them. The CDR3 spans 16 residues. CDR3 sequence: CASSLIPVTSSYEQYF. The CDR3 coding sequence is TGTGCCAGCAGCTTAATTCCCGTAACCAGCTCCTACGAGCAGTACTTC.

The chain uses TRBV5-6 and TRBJ2-7; D is perhaps TRBD1 (6 bases). The CDR3 consists of 13 residues. Germline V lookup: CDR1 SGHDT, CDR2 YYEEEE. Trimming cost V 0 bases and J 7 bases, with 11 bases left between them. CDR3 DNA: TGTGCCAGCAGCTTGGGTTTCCAGGGGGAGCAGTACTTC. Translating gives CASSLGFQGEQYF.